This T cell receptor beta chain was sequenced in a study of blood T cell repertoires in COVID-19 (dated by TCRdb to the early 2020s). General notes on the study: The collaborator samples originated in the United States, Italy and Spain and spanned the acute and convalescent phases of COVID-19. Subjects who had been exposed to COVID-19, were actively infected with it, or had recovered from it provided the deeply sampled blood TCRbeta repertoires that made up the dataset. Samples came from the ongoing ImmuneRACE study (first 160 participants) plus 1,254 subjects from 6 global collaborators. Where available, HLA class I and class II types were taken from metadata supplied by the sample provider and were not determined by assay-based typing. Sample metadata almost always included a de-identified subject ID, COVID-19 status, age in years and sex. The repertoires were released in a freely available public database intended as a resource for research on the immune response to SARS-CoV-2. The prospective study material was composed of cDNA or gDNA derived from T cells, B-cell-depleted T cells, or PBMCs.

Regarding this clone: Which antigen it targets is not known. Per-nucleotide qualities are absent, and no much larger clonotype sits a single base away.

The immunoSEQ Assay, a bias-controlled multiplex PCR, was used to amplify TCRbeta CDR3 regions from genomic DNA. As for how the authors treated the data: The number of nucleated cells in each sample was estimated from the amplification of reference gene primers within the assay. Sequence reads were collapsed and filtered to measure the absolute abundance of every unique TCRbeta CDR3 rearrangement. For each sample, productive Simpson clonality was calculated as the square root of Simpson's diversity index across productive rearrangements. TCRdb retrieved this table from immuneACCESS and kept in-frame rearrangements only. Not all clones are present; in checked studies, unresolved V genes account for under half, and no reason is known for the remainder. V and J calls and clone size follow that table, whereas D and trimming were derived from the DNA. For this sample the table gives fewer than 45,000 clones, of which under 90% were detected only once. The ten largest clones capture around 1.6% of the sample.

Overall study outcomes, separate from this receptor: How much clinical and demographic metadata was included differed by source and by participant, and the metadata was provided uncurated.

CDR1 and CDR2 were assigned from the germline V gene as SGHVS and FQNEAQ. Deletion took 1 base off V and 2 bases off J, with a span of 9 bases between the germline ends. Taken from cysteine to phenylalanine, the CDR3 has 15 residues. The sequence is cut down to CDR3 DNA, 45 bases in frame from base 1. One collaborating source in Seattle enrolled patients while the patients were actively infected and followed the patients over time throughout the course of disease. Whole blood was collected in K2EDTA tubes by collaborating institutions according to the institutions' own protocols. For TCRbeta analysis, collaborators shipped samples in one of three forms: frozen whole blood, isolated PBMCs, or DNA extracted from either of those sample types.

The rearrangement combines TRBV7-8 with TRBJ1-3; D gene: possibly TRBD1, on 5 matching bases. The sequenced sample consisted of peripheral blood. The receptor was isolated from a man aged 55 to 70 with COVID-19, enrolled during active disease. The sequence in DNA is TGTGCCAGCAGCTTAGGGAAGGGGCCTGGAAACACCATATATTTT. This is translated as CASSLGKGPGNTIYF.